This T cell receptor (beta chain) was found in a study of T cells in Graves' hyperthyroidism and ophthalmopathy (dated by TCRdb to between 2018 and 2021). With respect to the entire study: Peripheral blood samples were taken at the time of initial diagnosis, prior to any treatment. To identify distinguishing TCR V-J signatures, a discovery cohort of about a hundred patients was used, comprising 43 with Graves' ophthalmopathy and some 60 with stable Graves' hyperthyroidism. An independent validation cohort of about 19 hyperthyroidism patients and about 16 patients who later progressed to ophthalmopathy tested prospective prediction of ophthalmopathy. The roughly 91 discovery patients were randomly divided into training and test sets at a 7:3 ratio. In about 6 Graves' hyperthyroidism patients, the study also compared T-cell repertoires from thyroid tissue with T-cell repertoires from blood. Following sampling, methimazole starting at 30 mg daily was given to hyperthyroidism patients, and high-dose intravenous methylprednisolone was given to ophthalmopathy patients. The paper reports TCR Vbeta CDR3 sequencing of roughly 140 peripheral blood samples: approximately 43 ophthalmopathy, fewer than 85 hyperthyroidism and approximately 17 progressor patients.

Study-wide conclusions, independent of this receptor: A model built on a 13 V-J signature distinguished ophthalmopathy from stable hyperthyroidism, reaching 85% to 90% sensitivity and under 84% specificity in cross-validation and 80%/75% in testing. Sample size was not statistically predetermined, and blinding of investigators to group allocation was not performed. Most expanded thyroid clonotypes (frequency above 0.001) were also found in blood, which suggests that blood repertoires may mirror thyroid immune responses. In validation, progression to ophthalmopathy was predicted by the model with about 70% sensitivity and just over 72% specificity, a median of approximately 7.1 months before onset.

This clonotype was recorded at least ten times. Its target antigen remains unknown. There are no base qualities to consult, and no much larger clone falls within one base. The germline V gene sets CDR1 to SNHLY and CDR2 to FYNNEI. A distance of 17 bases separates the germline ends of V and J, which lose 8 bases and 0 bases respectively. Including the terminal cysteine and phenylalanine, the CDR3 comprises 16 residues. Only the CDR3 region is kept as DNA, spanning 48 bases read in frame from base 1. The TCR beta CDR3 regions were amplified from RNA transcripts. The first round of RT-PCR for the TCR CDR3 was performed with the HTBI primer set and the Qiagen OneStep RT-PCR kit. Libraries were constructed in a second round of multiplex PCR, after which size selection and purification were carried out. The libraries were sequenced on an Illumina HiSeq2000 using paired-end 100 bp reads. The published analysis was carried out like this. SOAPnuke was used to process the raw data, throwing out any read that contained adapters or uncalled bases, had a mean Phred below 15, or lacked an exact constant-primer or identifier match. High-quality paired reads were merged using COPE v1.2.5, and each unique nucleotide sequence was defined as a clonotype. MiTCR v1.1 was used to align clonotypes to the IMGT TRBV, TRBD and TRBJ reference segments. The analysis included only V-J combinations with a frequency above 0.0001, which together covered 99% to 99.2% of the repertoires. A TCS score was defined as the ratio of F50 (clonal expansion) to E x V (chaos), with BLOSUM62-based TCRdist applied between CDR3 peptides within each V-J. Welch's t-statistics and random forest reduced roughly 530 V-J features to 13, which were used in a naive Bayes classifier (R e1071). TCRdb handled the public reads itself, with Q25 trimming in fastp and clone calling in MiXCR, and kept productive beta chains. CDR3 protein sequences are deduplicated, and each keeps its most common genes and DNA. What appears here as the V and J calls and clone size reflects TCRdb's work, not the paper's. The table for this sample lists tens of thousands of distinct CDR3 sequences; about 49% of them were counted only once. Approximately 6.2% of the sample goes to the ten largest clones.

Hyperthyroidism patients were newly diagnosed, with disease duration under 2 months, and aged 18 to 65 years. Exclusion was applied to patients with uncontrolled infections, other autoimmune diseases, pregnancy or lactation. Diagnoses were established on the basis of clinical symptoms, serum thyroxine and TRAb, thyroid ultrasound, and orbital computed tomography. Blood from progressor patients was collected at the time of first diagnosis with hyperthyroidism, before any ophthalmopathy symptoms had appeared. PBMCs were isolated from 8 to 10 ml of fresh peripheral blood by Ficoll-Paque density gradient centrifugation. Progressor patients were initially diagnosed with Graves' hyperthyroidism and developed ophthalmopathy during follow-up. Total RNA was extracted using Trizol reagent, and RNA quality was assessed on an Agilent 2100 Bioanalyzer.

The chain was built from TRBV2 and TRBJ2-4, with TRBD1 as a weak D call on 5 bases. The TCR comes from a woman between 50 and 59 years old with Graves' hyperthyroidism that later progressed to Graves' ophthalmopathy. The sequencing input was blood. The CDR3 in this case is CASGVQPGLAKNIQYF. The DNA reads as follows: TGTGCCAGCGGTGTGCAGCCAGGGCTAGCCAAAAACATTCAGTACTTC.